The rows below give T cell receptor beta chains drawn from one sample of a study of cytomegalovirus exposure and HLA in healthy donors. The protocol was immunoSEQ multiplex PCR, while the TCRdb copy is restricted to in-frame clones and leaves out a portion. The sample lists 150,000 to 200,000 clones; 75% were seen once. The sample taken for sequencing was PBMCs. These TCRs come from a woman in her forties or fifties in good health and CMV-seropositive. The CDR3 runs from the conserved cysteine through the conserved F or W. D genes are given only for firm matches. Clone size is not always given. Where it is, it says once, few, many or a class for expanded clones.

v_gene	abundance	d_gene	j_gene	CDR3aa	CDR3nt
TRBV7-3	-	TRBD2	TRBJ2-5	CASSPGGRETQYF	TGTGCCAGCAGTCCGGGGGGGAGGGAGACCCAGTACTTC
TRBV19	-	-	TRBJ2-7	CASSIGTEWGEQYF	TGTGCCAGTAGTATAGGGACAGAGTGGGGCGAGCAGTACTTC
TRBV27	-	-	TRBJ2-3	CASSLGGIGPDTQYF	TGTGCCAGCAGTTTAGGAGGGATTGGGCCAGATACGCAGTATTTT
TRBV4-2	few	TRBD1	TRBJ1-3	CASSLAGGTSGSTIYF	TGTGCCAGCAGCCTCGCAGGGGGGACATCCGGGAGCACCATATATTTT
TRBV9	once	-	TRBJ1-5	CASSVGFNSNQPQHF	TGTGCCAGCAGCGTAGGTTTCAATAGCAATCAGCCCCAGCATTTT
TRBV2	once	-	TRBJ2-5	CASVLAIPETQYF	TGTGCCAGCGTCCTGGCAATTCCCGAGACCCAGTACTTC
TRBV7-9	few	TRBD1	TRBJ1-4	CASEKTGGYEKLFF	TGTGCCAGCGAAAAGACAGGGGGCTATGAAAAACTGTTTTTT
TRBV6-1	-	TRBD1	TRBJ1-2	CASLPGTGGNYGYTF	TGTGCCAGTTTACCGGGGACAGGGGGCAACTATGGCTACACCTTC
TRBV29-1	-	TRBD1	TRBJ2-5	CSVSQGEGTQYF	TGCAGCGTTTCTCAGGGGGAAGGGACCCAGTACTTC
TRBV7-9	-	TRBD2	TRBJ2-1	CASSRGGVHNEQFF	TGTGCCAGCAGCCGGGGGGGCGTCCACAATGAGCAGTTCTTC
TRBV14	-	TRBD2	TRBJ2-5	CASSQVGARGLQETQYF	TGTGCCAGCAGCCAAGTGGGAGCGCGGGGGTTACAAGAGACCCAGTACTTC
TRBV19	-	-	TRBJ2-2	CASSMGTLAGELFF	TGTGCCAGTAGTATGGGGACATTAGCCGGGGAGCTGTTTTTT
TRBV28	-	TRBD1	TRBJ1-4	CASSLLWDRATNEKLFF	TGTGCCAGCAGTTTACTTTGGGACAGGGCAACTAATGAAAAACTGTTTTTT
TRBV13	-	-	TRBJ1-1	CASSFARLSGKGAEAFF	TGTGCCAGCAGCTTCGCCCGACTCTCCGGGAAAGGAGCTGAAGCTTTCTTT
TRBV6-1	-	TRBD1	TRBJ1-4	CASIPGTGANEKLFF	TGTGCCAGCATCCCGGGGACAGGGGCTAATGAAAAACTGTTTTTT
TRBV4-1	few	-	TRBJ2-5	CASSQGEFSSETQYF	TGCGCCAGCAGCCAAGGGGAGTTTTCCAGCGAGACCCAGTACTTC
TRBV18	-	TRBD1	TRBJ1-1	CASSPPRGLNTEAFF	TGTGCCAGCTCACCGCCCAGGGGGCTGAACACTGAAGCTTTCTTT
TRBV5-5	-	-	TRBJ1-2	CASSSAPQGMYGYTF	TGTGCCAGCAGCAGCGCCCCCCAGGGGATGTATGGCTACACCTTC
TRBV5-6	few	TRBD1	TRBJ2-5	CASSFMTGGWETQYF	TGTGCCAGCAGCTTCATGACAGGGGGCTGGGAGACCCAGTACTTC
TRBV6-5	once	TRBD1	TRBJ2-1	CASSYTGQGHNEQFF	TGTGCCAGCAGTTACACGGGACAGGGTCACAATGAGCAGTTCTTC
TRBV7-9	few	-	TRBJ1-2	CASRPSGGTGKNTF	TGTGCCAGCAGGCCATCGGGGGGGACCGGAAAAAACACCTTC
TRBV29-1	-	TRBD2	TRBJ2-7	CSVEEDDAGGGGEQYF	TGCAGCGTTGAAGAGGACGACGCGGGAGGTGGTGGTGAGCAGTACTTC
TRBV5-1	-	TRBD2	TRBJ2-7	CASTATSGGGNEQYF	TGCGCCAGCACCGCCACCAGCGGGGGGGGAAACGAGCAGTACTTC